This entry concerns a single T cell receptor (beta chain). Its antigen is not identified. Clones were sequenced by immunoSEQ multiplex PCR, and TCRdb holds only the in-frame ones, with some missing. The profile shows 52,000 or so clones, approximately 84% of them singletons. The sample originates from a study of T cell responses to AZD1222 COVID-19 vaccine. General observations from the study: Among AZD1222 vaccinees, only 5 to 7 were seropositive at baseline. Clonal diversity was possibly underestimated, and the donors were mostly white British, with more females.

Germline V lookup: CDR1 SGHTA, CDR2 FQGNSA. V lost 5 bases, J lost 4 bases, and 12 bases stayed unmatched. CDR3 size: 17 residues. The sample was peripheral blood, taken on day 0 of AZD1222 vaccination. This receptor was identified in an adult in good health. This chain joins TRBV7-2 and TRBJ2-1, with 9 bases matching TRBD2. The CDR3 nucleotides read TGTGCCAGCAGCGGAGGGGCTAGCGGGGCCCTATACAATGAGCAGTTCTTC. Translating it yields CASSGGASGALYNEQFF.